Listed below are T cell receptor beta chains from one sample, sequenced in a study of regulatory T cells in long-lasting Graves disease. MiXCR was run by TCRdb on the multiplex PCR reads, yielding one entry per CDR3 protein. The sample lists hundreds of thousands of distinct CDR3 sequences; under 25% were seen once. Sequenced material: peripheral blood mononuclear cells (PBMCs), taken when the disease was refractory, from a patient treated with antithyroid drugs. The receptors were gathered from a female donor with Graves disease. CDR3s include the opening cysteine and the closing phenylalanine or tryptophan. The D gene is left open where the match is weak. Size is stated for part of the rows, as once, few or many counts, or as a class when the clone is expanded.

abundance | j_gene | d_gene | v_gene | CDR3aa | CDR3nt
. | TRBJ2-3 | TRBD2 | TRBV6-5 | CASSSPQSGSADTQYF | TGTGCCAGCAGTTCCCCCCAGAGCGGGAGCGCAGATACGCAGTATTTT
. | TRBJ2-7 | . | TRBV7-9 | CASSPTGLYYEQYF | TGTGCCAGCAGCCCCACAGGGTTATACTACGAGCAGTACTTC
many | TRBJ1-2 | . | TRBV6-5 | CASSYDRSYGYTF | TGTGCCAGCAGTTACGACAGGTCCTATGGCTACACCTTC
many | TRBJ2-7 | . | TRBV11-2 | CASSLDRAGSYEQYF | TGTGCCAGCAGCTTAGATCGGGCAGGCTCCTACGAGCAGTACTTC
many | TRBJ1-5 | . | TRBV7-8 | CASSLGRLSNQPQHF | TGTGCCAGCAGTTTGGGGCGATTAAGCAATCAGCCCCAGCATTTT
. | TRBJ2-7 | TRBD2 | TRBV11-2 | CASSGKGLASIYEQYF | TGTGCCAGCAGCGGTAAGGGACTAGCGAGTATTTACGAGCAGTACTTC
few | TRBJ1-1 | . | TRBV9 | CASSVAPDPNTEAFF | TGTGCCAGCAGCGTAGCCCCAGACCCGAACACTGAAGCTTTCTTT
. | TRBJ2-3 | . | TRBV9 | CASSEGGEDTQYF | TGTGCCAGCAGCGAGGGGGGTGAGGATACGCAGTATTTT
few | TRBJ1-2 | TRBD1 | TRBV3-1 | CASSLGTGTYYGYTF | TGTGCCAGCAGCCTGGGGACAGGGACATACTATGGCTACACCTTC
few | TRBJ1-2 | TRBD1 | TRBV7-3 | CASSLAPGQADGYTF | TGTGCCAGCAGCCTTGCTCCGGGACAGGCGGATGGCTACACCTTC
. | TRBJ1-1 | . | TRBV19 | CASTPRGGMNTEAFF | TGTGCCAGTACCCCCCGAGGCGGAATGAACACTGAAGCTTTCTTT
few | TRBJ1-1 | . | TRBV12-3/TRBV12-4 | CASSSGRQNTEAFF | TGTGCCAGCAGTTCGGGACGGCAGAACACTGAAGCTTTCTTT
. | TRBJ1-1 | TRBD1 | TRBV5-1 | CASSPQQGSTEAFF | TGCGCCAGCAGCCCCCAACAGGGGAGCACTGAAGCTTTCTTT
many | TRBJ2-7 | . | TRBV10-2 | CASTEQRSYEQYF | TGCGCCAGCACCGAACAGCGGAGCTACGAGCAGTACTTC
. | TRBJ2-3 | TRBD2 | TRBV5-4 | CASSSRAREGTDTQYF | TGTGCCAGCAGCTCTAGAGCGCGGGAGGGCACAGATACGCAGTATTTT
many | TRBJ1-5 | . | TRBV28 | CASSLLGQPQHF | TGTGCCAGCAGCCTACTGGGGCAGCCCCAGCATTTT
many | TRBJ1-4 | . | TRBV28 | CASSSGMGELFF | TGTGCCAGCAGTTCCGGGATGGGGGAACTGTTTTTT
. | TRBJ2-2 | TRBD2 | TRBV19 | CASTRTSGINTGELFF | TGTGCTAGTACTCGGACTAGCGGGATAAACACCGGGGAGCTGTTTTTT
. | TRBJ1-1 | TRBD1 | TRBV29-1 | CSVLQGGTEAFF | TGCAGCGTCCTACAGGGGGGCACTGAAGCTTTCTTT
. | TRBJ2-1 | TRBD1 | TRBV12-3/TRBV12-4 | CASSPRDRGNEQFF | TGTGCCAGCAGTCCCCGGGACAGAGGAAATGAGCAGTTCTTC
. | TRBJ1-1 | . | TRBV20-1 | CSATRDLNTEAFF | TGCAGTGCTACCAGGGACTTGAACACTGAAGCTTTCTTT
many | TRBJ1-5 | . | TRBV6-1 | CASIGGDPNQPQHF | TGTGCCAGCATAGGCGGGGACCCTAATCAGCCCCAGCATTTT
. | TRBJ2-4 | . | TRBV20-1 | CSASSGLAKNIQYF | TGCAGTGCTAGTTCAGGGCTAGCCAAAAACATTCAGTACTTC
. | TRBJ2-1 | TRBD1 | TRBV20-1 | CSARVQGVMDEQFF | TGCAGTGCTAGAGTACAGGGGGTGATGGATGAGCAGTTCTTC
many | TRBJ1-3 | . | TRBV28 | CASSKGELLPGNTIYF | TGTGCCAGCAGCAAAGGGGAGTTGTTGCCTGGAAACACCATATATTTT
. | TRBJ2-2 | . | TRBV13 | CASSLEGSTGELFF | TGTGCCAGCAGCTTAGAGGGGTCCACCGGGGAGCTGTTTTTT
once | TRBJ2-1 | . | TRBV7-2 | CASIPNPPNEQFF | TGTGCCAGCATCCCGAACCCCCCCAATGAGCAGTTCTTC
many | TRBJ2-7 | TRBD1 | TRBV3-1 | CASSHHRQGSRSEQYF | TGTGCCAGCAGCCACCACCGACAGGGGAGTCGGTCCGAGCAGTACTTC
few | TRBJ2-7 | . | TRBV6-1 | CASSGTISYEQYF | TGTGCCAGCAGTGGGACAATCTCCTACGAGCAGTACTTC
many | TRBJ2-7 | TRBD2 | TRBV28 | CASSLDSGSDEQYF | TGTGCCAGCAGTTTGGACAGCGGGAGCGACGAGCAGTACTTC
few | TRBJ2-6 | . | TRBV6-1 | CASSNDSSGANVLTF | TGTGCCAGCAGTAACGACAGCTCTGGGGCCAACGTCCTGACTTTC
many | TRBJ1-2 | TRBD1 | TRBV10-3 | CAIGGTDAAGYTF | TGTGCCATCGGGGGGACAGACGCGGCTGGCTACACCTTC
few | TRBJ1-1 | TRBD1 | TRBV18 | CASSPRTGTDRTEAFF | TGTGCCAGCTCACCGAGGACAGGTACCGATCGGACTGAAGCTTTCTTT
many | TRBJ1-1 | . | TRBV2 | CASSEAPGGYTEAFF | TGTGCCAGCAGTGAAGCGCCTGGGGGCTACACTGAAGCTTTCTTT
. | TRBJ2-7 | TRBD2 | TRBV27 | CASSYRTSGSDEQYF | TGTGCCAGCAGTTACCGGACTAGCGGGAGTGACGAGCAGTACTTC
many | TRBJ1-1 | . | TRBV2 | CASSDGRPPTEAFF | TGTGCCAGCAGTGACGGCAGACCGCCCACTGAAGCTTTCTTT
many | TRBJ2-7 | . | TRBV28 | CASSFYLGYEQYF | TGTGCCAGCAGTTTTTATTTGGGCTACGAGCAGTACTTC
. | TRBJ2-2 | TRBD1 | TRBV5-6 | CASSLPGQDYTGELFF | TGTGCCAGCAGCCTTCCTGGACAGGACTACACCGGGGAGCTGTTTTTT
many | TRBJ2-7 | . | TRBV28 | CASLRGSSYEQYF | TGTGCCTCCCTAAGGGGGAGCTCCTACGAGCAGTACTTC
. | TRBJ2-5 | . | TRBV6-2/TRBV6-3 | CASRTWTNRETQYF | TGTGCCAGCAGAACATGGACTAACAGGGAGACCCAGTACTTC
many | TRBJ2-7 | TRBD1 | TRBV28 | CASSQTGTSDRQYF | TGTGCCAGCAGTCAGACAGGGACCAGTGATCGGCAGTACTTC
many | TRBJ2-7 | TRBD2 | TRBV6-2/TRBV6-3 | CASSYSKLAGRIYEQYF | TGTGCCAGCAGTTACTCGAAACTAGCGGGAAGGATATACGAGCAGTACTTC
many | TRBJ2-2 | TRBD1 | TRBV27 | CASTTDGTGLFNTGELFF | TGTGCCAGCACTACAGACGGGACAGGGCTCTTTAACACCGGGGAGCTGTTTTTT
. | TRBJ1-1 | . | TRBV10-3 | CAISEGNEAFF | TGTGCCATCAGTGAGGGGAATGAAGCTTTCTTT
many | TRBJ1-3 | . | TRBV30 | CAWQPNGNTIYF | TGTGCCTGGCAACCTAATGGAAACACCATATATTTT
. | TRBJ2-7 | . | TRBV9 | CASSFRFGSLYEQYF | TGTGCCAGCAGCTTCCGTTTCGGGAGCTTGTACGAGCAGTACTTC